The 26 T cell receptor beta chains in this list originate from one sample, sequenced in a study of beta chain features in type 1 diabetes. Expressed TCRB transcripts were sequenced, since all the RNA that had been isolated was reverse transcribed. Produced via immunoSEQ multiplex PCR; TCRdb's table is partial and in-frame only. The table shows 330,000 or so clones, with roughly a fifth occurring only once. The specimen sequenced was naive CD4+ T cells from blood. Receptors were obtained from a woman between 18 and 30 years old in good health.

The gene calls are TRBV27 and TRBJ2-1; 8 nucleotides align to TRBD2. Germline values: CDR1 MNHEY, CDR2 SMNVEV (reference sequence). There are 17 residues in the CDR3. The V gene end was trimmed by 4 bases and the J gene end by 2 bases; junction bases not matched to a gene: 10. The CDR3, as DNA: TGTGCCAGCAGTTCCCGAGGTAGCGGGGCAGCCTACAATGAGCAGTTCTTC. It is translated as CASSSRGSGAAYNEQFF.

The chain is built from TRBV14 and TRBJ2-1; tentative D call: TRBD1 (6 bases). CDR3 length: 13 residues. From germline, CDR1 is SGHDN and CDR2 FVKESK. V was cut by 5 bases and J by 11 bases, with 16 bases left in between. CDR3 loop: CASSRDKLLKQFF. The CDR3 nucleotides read TGTGCCAGCAGCAGGGACAAACTTTTGAAGCAGTTCTTC.

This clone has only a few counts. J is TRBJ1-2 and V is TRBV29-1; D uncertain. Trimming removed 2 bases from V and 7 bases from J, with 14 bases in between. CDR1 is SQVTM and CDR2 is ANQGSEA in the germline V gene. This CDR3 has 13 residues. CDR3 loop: CSVEYPEGFGYTF. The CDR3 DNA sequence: TGCAGCGTTGAATACCCCGAGGGATTTGGCTACACCTTC.

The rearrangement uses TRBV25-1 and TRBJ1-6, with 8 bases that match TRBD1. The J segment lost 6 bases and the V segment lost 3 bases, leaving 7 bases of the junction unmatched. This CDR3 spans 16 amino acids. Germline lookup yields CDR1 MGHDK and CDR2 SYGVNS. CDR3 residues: CASSDPTGGPNSPLHF. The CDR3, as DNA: TGTGCCAGCAGTGACCCCACAGGGGGTCCTAATTCACCCCTCCACTTT.

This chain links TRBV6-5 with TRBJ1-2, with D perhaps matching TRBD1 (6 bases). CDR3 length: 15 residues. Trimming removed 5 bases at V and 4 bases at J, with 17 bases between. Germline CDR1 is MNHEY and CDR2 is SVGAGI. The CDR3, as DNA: TGTGCCAGCAGTAGGACAGCTACGAGGGGCTATGGCTACACCTTC. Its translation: CASSRTATRGYGYTF.

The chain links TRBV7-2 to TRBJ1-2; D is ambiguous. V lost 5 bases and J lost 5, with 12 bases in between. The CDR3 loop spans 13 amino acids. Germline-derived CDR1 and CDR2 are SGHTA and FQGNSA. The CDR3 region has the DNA TGTGCCAGCAGCGGCAGGACTGATTATGGCTACACCTTC. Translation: CASSGRTDYGYTF.

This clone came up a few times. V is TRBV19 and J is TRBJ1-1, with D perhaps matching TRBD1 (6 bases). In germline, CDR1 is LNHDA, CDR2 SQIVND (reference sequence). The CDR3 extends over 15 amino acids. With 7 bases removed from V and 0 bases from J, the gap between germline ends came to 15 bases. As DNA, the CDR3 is TGTGCCAGTATCCCACCAGGACAGCTGAACACTGAAGCTTTCTTT. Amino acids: CASIPPGQLNTEAFF.

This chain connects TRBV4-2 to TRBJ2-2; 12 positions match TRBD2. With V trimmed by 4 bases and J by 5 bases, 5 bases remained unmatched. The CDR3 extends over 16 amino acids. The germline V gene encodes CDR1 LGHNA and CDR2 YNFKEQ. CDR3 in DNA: TGTGCCAGCAGCCGAAAGACTAGCGGGGGAACCGGGGAGCTGTTTTTT. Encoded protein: CASSRKTSGGTGELFF.

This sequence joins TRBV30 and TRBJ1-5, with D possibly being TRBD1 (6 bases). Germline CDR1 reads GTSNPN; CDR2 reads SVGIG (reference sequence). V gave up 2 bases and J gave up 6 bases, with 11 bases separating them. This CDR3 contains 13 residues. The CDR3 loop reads CAWSQGWGQPQHF. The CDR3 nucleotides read TGTGCCTGGAGTCAGGGGTGGGGTCAGCCCCAGCATTTT.

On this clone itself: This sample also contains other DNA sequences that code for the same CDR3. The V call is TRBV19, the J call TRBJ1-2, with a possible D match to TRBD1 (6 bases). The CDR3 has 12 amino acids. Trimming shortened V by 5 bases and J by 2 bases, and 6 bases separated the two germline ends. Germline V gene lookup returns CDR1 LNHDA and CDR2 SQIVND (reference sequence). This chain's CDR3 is CASSGQNYGYTF. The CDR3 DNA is TGTGCCAGTAGTGGACAGAACTATGGCTACACCTTC.

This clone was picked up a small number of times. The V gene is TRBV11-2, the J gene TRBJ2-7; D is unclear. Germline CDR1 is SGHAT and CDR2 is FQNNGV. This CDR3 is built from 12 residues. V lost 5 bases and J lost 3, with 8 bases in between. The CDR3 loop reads CASSVQHYEQYF. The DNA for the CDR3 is TGTGCCAGCAGCGTACAGCACTACGAGCAGTACTTC.

This CDR3 is CASSLGTRGSDTQYF. Written as DNA, the CDR3 is TGCGCCAGCAGCTTGGGGACTAGGGGTTCAGATACGCAGTATTTT. J is TRBJ2-3 and V is TRBV5-1; 7 positions agree with TRBD2. V gave up 0 bases and J gave up 4 bases; unmatched junction bases: 5. The CDR3 spans 15 residues. The germline gives CDR1 SGHRS, CDR2 YFSETQ.

CDR3 DNA sequence: TGTGCCAGCAGCGCTGAGCGGGTTATCACAGATACGCAGTATTTT. Amino acid sequence: CASSAERVITDTQYF. The chain links TRBV9 to TRBJ2-3; D is possibly TRBD2 (6 bases). Per the germline V gene, CDR1 is SGDLS and CDR2 is YYNGEE. CDR3 length: 15 residues. Trimming removed 3 bases from V and 2 bases from J, with 13 bases in between.

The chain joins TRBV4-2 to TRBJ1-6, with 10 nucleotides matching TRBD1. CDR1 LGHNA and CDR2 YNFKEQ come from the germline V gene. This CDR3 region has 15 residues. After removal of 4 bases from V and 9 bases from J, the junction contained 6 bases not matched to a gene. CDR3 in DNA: TGTGCCAGCAGCCCCGGGACAGGGGTAGCTTCACCCCTCCACTTT. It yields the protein CASSPGTGVASPLHF.

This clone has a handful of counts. The CDR3, as DNA: TGTGCCACTAGCGGCCAAGAGACCCAGTACTTC. Protein sequence: CATSGQETQYF. The chain has TRBV10-3 and TRBJ2-5; 7 positions agree with TRBD2. The CDR3 length is 11 residues. The V gene's germline CDR1 is ENHRY and CDR2 SYGVKD. J was trimmed by 1 base and V by 10 bases; bases with no gene match: 0.

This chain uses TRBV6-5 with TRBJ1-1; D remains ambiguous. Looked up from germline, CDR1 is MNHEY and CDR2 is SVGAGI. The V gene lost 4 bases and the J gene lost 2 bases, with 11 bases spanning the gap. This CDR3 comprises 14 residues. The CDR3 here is CASSSTRINTEAFF. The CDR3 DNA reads TGTGCCAGCAGTTCGACACGGATTAACACTGAAGCTTTCTTT.

For the CDR3, the DNA is TGTGCCAGCAGCTGGGCATTGACAGGGGAAGGTAACTATGGCTACACCTTC. The encoded protein is CASSWALTGEGNYGYTF. The gene calls are TRBV5-6 and TRBJ1-2; TRBD1 matches at 8 bases. The CDR3 sequence is 17 residues long. The germline V gene has CDR1 SGHDT and CDR2 YYEEEE. The V and J ends lost 3 bases and 1 base, in that order; junction bases with no gene match: 11.

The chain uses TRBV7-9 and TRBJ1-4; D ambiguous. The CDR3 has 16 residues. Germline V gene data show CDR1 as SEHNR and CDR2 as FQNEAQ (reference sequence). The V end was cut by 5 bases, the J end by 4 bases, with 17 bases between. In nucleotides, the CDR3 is TGTGCCAGCAGCCCTACCTACGACATGTTTAATGAAAAACTGTTTTTT. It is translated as CASSPTYDMFNEKLFF.

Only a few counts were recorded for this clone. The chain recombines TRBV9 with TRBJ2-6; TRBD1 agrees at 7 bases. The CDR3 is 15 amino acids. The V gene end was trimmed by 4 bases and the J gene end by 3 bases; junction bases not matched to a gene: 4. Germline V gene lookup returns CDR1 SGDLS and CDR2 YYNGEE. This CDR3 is CASSPSGGGANVLTF. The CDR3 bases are TGTGCCAGCAGCCCCTCAGGGGGTGGGGCCAACGTCCTGACTTTC. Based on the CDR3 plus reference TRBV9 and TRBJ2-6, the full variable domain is DSGVTQTPKHLITATGQRVTLRCSPRSGDLSVYWYQQSLDQGLQFLIQYYNGEERAKGNILERFSAQQFPDLHSELNLSSLELGDSALYFCASSPSGGGANVLTFGAGSRLTVL.

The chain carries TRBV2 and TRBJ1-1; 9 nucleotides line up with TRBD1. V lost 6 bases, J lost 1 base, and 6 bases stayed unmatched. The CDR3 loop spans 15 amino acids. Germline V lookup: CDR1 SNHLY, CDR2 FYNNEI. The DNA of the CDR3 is TGTGCCAGCAGGACGGGACAGGGTGGGAACACTGAAGCTTTCTTT. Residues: CASRTGQGGNTEAFF.

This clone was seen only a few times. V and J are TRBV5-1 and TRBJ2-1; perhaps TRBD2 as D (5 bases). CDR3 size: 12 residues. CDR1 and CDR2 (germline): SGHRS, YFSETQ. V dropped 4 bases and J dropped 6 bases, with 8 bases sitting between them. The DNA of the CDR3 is TGCGCCAGCAGCCTACTAGGCAATGAGCAGTTCTTC. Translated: CASSLLGNEQFF.

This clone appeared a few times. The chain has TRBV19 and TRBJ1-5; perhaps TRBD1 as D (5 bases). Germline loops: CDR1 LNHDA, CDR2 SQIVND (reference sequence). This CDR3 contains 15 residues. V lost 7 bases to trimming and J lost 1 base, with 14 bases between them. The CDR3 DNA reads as TGTGCCAGTACACGGGCAGGGAAAAGCAATCAGCCCCAGCATTTT. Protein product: CASTRAGKSNQPQHF.

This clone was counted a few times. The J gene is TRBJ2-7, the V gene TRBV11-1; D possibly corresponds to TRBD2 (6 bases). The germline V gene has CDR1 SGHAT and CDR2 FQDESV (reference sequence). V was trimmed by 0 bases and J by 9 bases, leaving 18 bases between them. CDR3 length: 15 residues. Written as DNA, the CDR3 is TGTGCCAGCAGCTTAGCGTCAGGGACCCGTAGCGGGCAGTACTTC. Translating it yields CASSLASGTRSGQYF.

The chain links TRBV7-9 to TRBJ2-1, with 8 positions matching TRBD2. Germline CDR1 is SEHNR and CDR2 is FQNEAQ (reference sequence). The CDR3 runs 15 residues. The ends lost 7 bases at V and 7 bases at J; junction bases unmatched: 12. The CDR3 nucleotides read TGTGCCAGCACCCCGGGGGCGGGAGGATTGAATGAGCAGTTCTTC. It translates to CASTPGAGGLNEQFF.

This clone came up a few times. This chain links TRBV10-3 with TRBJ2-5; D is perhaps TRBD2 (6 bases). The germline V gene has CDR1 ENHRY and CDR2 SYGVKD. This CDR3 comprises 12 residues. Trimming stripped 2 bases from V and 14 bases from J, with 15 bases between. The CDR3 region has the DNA TGTGCCATCAGTGAGAGTAGCGGACGCCTCTACTTC. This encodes CAISESSGRLYF.

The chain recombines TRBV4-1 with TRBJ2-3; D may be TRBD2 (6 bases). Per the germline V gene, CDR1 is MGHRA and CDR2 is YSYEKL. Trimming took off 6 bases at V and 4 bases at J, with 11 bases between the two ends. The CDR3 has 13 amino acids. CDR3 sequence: CASSRGGADTQYF. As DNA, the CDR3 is TGCGCCAGCAGTCGCGGAGGGGCAGATACGCAGTATTTT.